This T cell receptor (beta chain) appears in the sequencing data of a study of CD8 T cells in Susac syndrome (dated by TCRdb to between 2018 and 2021). Context from the whole study: Whether CD8+ T cell activation and differentiation in Susac syndrome was antigen driven was tested using repertoire sequencing. What the study reported, not specific to this receptor: The study acknowledged that relatively few individuals were included in the TCR sequencing and HLA analysis.

Peripheral blood CD8+ and CD4+ T cells from healthy donors, Susac syndrome patients and multiple sclerosis patients were profiled using high-throughput TCR beta sequencing. The healthy donors served as controls matched for age and sex. CD8+ TEMRA cells were enriched by FACS, while bulk CD8+ and CD4+ T cells were purified by magnetic negative isolation. Blood was collected in EDTA tubes and processed within 24 hours, with PBMCs isolated through density gradient centrifugation. PBMCs intended for TCR sequencing were frozen in liquid nitrogen and were later thawed in a 37 degrees C water bath. A purity of at least 90% was achieved for sorted or isolated CD4+, CD8+ and CD8+ TEMRA cells. RNA was extracted using the RNeasy kit, and about 0.45 to 1 ug of the RNA was reverse transcribed with random hexamers. The immunoSEQ multiplex PCR assay, which covers 54 Vbeta and 13 Jbeta segments, was used to amplify TCR beta CDR3 regions. PCR amplification bias was corrected using a synthetic template baseline for primer optimization and computational correction. The published analysis was carried out like this. Only productive sequences were kept, with reads annotated to V, D and J genes according to IMGT and analyzed in immunoSEQ Analyzer. To calculate clonality, Shannon entropy was normalized by log2 of the number of productive unique sequences and then subtracted from one. For each patient and control, public and private clones were evaluated among the 100 most prevalent clones. Susac-specific clones were defined as absent from healthy and MS cohorts, 1052 published viral clones and other ImmuneACCESS disease sequences. TCRdb passed the public sequencing reads through fastp at Q25 and MiXCR, retaining productive beta sequences. Every CDR3 protein is listed once, alongside the most common genes and DNA of its rows. In this record, the V and J calls reflect TCRdb's handling and not the investigators' own analysis. This sample is represented by 180,000 or so distinct CDR3 sequences; approximately 94% of them were singletons. The ten largest clones take up approximately 0.1% of the sample.

As regards this clonotype: The antigen it binds to is not known. Base qualities are not recorded, but no much larger clone differs from it by a single base.

Source material: CD4+ T cells from PBMCs. This sequence was found in a human donor in good health.

The bases are TGCAGTGCTACTAGCGGGAGATGGAGCACAGATACGCAGTATTTT. This is translated as CSATSGRWSTDTQYF. This chain joins TRBV20-1 to TRBJ2-3; 10 bases in between match TRBD2. From V the trimming removes 4 bases and from J it removes 0 bases, while the gene matches leave 4 bases of the junction unaccounted for. Taken from cysteine to phenylalanine, the CDR3 has 15 residues. Only the CDR3 region is kept as DNA, spanning 45 bases read in frame from base 1. The CDR1 and CDR2 encoded by the germline V gene (reference sequence) are DFQATT and SNEGSKA.